In its sample, the clone carrying this T cell receptor beta chain was seen once. Its target is unknown. The data originate from a study of cytomegalovirus exposure and HLA in healthy donors. Study conclusions and caveats: In a later analysis, common viral pathogens appeared linked to several of the most significant clusters.

Regarding donors, all were healthy bone marrow donors. The PCR had 60 Vbeta and 13 Jbeta primers. Using immunoSEQ multiplex PCR, the repertoire was profiled, and TCRdb retains in-frame clones only, with some absent. Of 270,000 or so clones listed, nearly 95% were seen once; the top ten hold 1.7%. Trimming removed 10 bases from V and 3 bases from J, with 17 bases in between. This CDR3 has 14 amino acids. Germline-derived CDR1 and CDR2 are ENHRY and SYGVKD. Sequenced input: PBMCs. This rearrangement joins TRBV10-3 to TRBJ2-3; tentative D call: TRBD2 (6 bases). This sequence originates from a girl between 2 and 10 years old in good health and CMV-seronegative. CDR3 DNA: TGTGCCACCGGGCCGGGAGAGGAAACAGATACGCAGTATTTT. Residues: CATGPGEETDTQYF.